Reported below is one TCR beta chain. The source of the sample is a study of T cell repertoires in cytomegalovirus infection. Trimming cost V 7 bases and J 1 base, with 13 bases left between them. From germline, CDR1 is SNHLY and CDR2 FYNNEI. This CDR3 has 14 amino acids. In TCRdb, the reads were re-called with MiXCR into one record per CDR3 protein. The table has a few hundred thousand distinct CDR3 sequences, 22% seen once. The source material was CD8+ T cells from PBMCs. This receptor was obtained from a human donor in good health (CMV status not recorded). Some clones in this sample may be carry-over from other donors' samples. V and J are TRBV2 and TRBJ2-5; D gene ambiguous. The CDR3 loop is CASMTLGSQETQYF. For the CDR3, the DNA is TGTGCCAGCATGACGTTGGGCTCCCAAGAGACCCAGTACTTC.